A single T cell receptor beta chain is shown here with its context. Germline CDR1 reads SGDLS; CDR2 reads YYNGEE. V was cut by 4 bases and J by 6 bases, with 19 bases left in between. The CDR3 consists of 15 residues. Some clones are missing from TCRdb's copy, which holds only in-frame ones; the method was immunoSEQ multiplex PCR. The data show over 90,000 clones, 85% to 95% seen once. This sample stems from a study of T cell changes during pregnancy in multiple sclerosis. The material was peripheral blood, obtained after pregnancy. The chain combines TRBV9 with TRBJ1-1; a weak D match, TRBD1 (5 bases). This TCR was sampled from a female donor with multiple sclerosis, enrolled in a pregnancy study. In nucleotides, the CDR3 is TGTGCCAGCAGCTCCTCTTTTTCCATAGGGGCTGAAGCTTTCTTT. Amino acid sequence: CASSSSFSIGAEAFF.